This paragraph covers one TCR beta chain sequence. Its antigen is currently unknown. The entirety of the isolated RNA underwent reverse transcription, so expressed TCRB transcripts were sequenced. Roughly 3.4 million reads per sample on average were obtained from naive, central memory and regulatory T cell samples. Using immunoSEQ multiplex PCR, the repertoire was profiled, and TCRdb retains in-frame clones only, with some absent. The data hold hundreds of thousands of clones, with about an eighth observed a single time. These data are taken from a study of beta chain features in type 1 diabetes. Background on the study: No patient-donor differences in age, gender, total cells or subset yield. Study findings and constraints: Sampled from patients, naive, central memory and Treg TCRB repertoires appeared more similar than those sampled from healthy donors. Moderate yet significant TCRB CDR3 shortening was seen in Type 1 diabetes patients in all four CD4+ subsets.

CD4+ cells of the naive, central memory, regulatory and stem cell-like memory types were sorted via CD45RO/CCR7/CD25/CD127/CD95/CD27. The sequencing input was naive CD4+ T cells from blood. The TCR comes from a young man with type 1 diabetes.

The DNA of the CDR3 is TGTGCCACCCGGCACCCAGGGACAGGGTCCTACGAGCAGTACTTC. Its protein is CATRHPGTGSYEQYF. This chain connects TRBV6-5 to TRBJ2-7; 9 bases agree with TRBD1. Germline V gene data show CDR1 as MNHEY and CDR2 as SVGAGI. The CDR3 totals 15 residues. Trimming cost V 10 bases and J 1 base; bases outside gene matches: 11.